The 13 T cell receptor beta chains reported below all come from one sample, sequenced in a study of OX40 agonist ivuxolimab in advanced cancers. The protocol was immunoSEQ multiplex PCR, while the TCRdb copy is restricted to in-frame clones and leaves out a portion. The top ten clones hold 9.5% to 15% of a sample with roughly 34,000 clones, roughly 82% of them seen once. This specimen consisted of CD4+ or CD8+ T cells sorted from blood, obtained in a trial of the OX40 agonist ivuxolimab. Source of these receptors: an adult with an advanced solid tumor such as melanoma, head and neck, liver or kidney cancer.

CDR3 coding DNA: TGTGCCAGCACCCCCCCCCGGGGCCCCCTCCACTTT. It yields the protein CASTPPRGPLHF. The rearrangement links TRBV28 to TRBJ1-6; TRBD1 might be the D (5 bases). Germline CDR1 is MDHEN and CDR2 is SYDVKM. Trimming removed 7 bases at V and 13 bases at J, with 14 bases between. This CDR3 has 12 amino acids.

The chain joins TRBV11-2 to TRBJ2-3; D remains unclear. V was trimmed by 5 bases and J by 2 bases, leaving 20 bases between them. This CDR3 spans 17 amino acids. In germline, CDR1 is SGHAT, CDR2 FQNNGV. The CDR3 DNA sequence: TGTGCCAGCAGCCAACGTGATGGCTACGAACCCACAGATACGCAGTATTTT. This sequence encodes CASSQRDGYEPTDTQYF.

The V and J genes are TRBV5-1 and TRBJ2-3; TRBD2 matches 10 bases. After removal of 6 bases from V and 3 bases from J, the junction contained 16 bases not matched to a gene. CDR3 length equals 18 residues. Per the germline V gene, CDR1 is SGHRS and CDR2 is YFSETQ. The CDR3 bases are TGCGCCAGCATGACAGGGGCTAGCGGGGGCTCGCCAACAGATACGCAGTATTTT. Translation gives CASMTGASGGSPTDTQYF.

The genes are TRBV9 and TRBJ2-1; D is unresolved. The CDR3 length is 16 residues. The germline V gene encodes CDR1 SGDLS and CDR2 YYNGEE. Trimming took 0 bases from V and 3 from J, leaving 13 bases between them. CDR3 in amino acids: CASSVDDTLGYNEQFF. CDR3 in DNA: TGTGCCAGCAGCGTAGACGACACCCTGGGCTACAATGAGCAGTTCTTC.

The chain carries TRBV19 and TRBJ2-1, with no clear D. CDR3 size: 13 residues. V gave up 7 bases and J gave up 8 bases, with 15 bases separating them. Germline V gene data show CDR1 as LNHDA and CDR2 as SQIVND (reference sequence). The CDR3 spells CASNGLVVDEQFF. DNA for the CDR3: TGTGCCAGTAATGGTCTCGTGGTGGATGAGCAGTTCTTC.

The rearrangement joins TRBV11-2 to TRBJ2-1, with D possibly matching TRBD2 (5 bases). Trimming took off 1 base at V and 2 bases at J, with 12 bases between the two ends. This CDR3 is 16 amino acids long. Germline assignment: CDR1 SGHAT and CDR2 FQNNGV. The CDR3 here is CASSLVPSGPYNEQFF. CDR3 bases: TGTGCCAGCAGCTTAGTCCCCAGCGGCCCCTACAATGAGCAGTTCTTC.

The V call is TRBV7-9, the J call TRBJ1-6; no clear D gene. Per the germline V gene, CDR1 is SEHNR and CDR2 is FQNEAQ (reference sequence). The CDR3 sequence is 17 residues long. Trimming removed 2 bases from V and 8 bases from J, with 19 bases in between. The CDR3 reads CASSLFWVEGGDSPLHF. The CDR3 DNA sequence: TGTGCCAGCAGCTTATTCTGGGTTGAGGGTGGTGATTCACCCCTCCACTTT.

The CDR3 region has the DNA TGTGCCAGCAGCCCTATGGGGGCGTCCTACGAGCAGTACTTC. Amino acids: CASSPMGASYEQYF. The J gene is TRBJ2-7, the V gene TRBV27; D perhaps matches TRBD1 (6 bases). The CDR3 spans 14 residues. Germline-derived CDR1 and CDR2 are MNHEY and SMNVEV (reference sequence). V lost 6 bases and J 1 base, leaving 13 bases between the germline ends.

V usage is TRBV29-1 and J usage is TRBJ2-1, with TRBD2 matching over 10 bases. This CDR3 has 14 residues. Germline V lookup: CDR1 SQVTM, CDR2 ANQGSEA. V was pared by 3 bases and J by 7 bases, with 6 bases of the junction left unmatched. The chain's CDR3 is CSVEIAGGLNEQFF. The CDR3 region has the DNA TGCAGCGTTGAGATAGCGGGGGGTTTAAATGAGCAGTTCTTC.

The chain links TRBV4-3 to TRBJ2-5; TRBD2 matches at 15 bases. Losses at the gene ends were 4 bases for V and 3 bases for J; bases not matched to a gene: 6. CDR3 length equals 17 residues. Looked up from germline, CDR1 is LGHNA and CDR2 is YSLEER. The CDR3 DNA reads as TGCGCCAGCAGCCTGGGACTAGCGGGGGGTTCGGAAGAGACCCAGTACTTC. This sequence encodes CASSLGLAGGSEETQYF.

CDR3 sequence (DNA): TGTGCCAGCAGTTTCGAACAGGGAGAGACCCAGTACTTC. Amino acid sequence: CASSFEQGETQYF. The V gene is TRBV28, the J gene TRBJ2-5, with D possibly TRBD1 on 6 matching bases. The V gene lost 3 bases and the J gene lost 4 bases, with 9 bases spanning the gap. Germline V lookup: CDR1 MDHEN, CDR2 SYDVKM. This CDR3 is 13 amino acids long.

This clone has a single count. This chain links TRBV2 with TRBJ1-1; the match to TRBD1 covers 9 bases. The trim removed 6 bases at V and 3 bases at J, leaving 5 bases unmatched. CDR3 length: 14 residues. CDR1 is SNHLY, CDR2 FYNNEI, per germline. The chain's CDR3 is CASRDRGRDTEAFF. The CDR3 region has the DNA TGTGCCAGCAGGGACAGGGGTAGGGACACTGAAGCTTTCTTT.

The V and J genes are TRBV7-9 and TRBJ2-6, with D tentatively TRBD1 (6 bases). V lost 2 bases and J 4 bases, leaving 9 bases between the germline ends. This CDR3 is 15 amino acids long. CDR1 and CDR2 (germline): SEHNR, FQNEAQ (reference sequence). The CDR3 DNA follows: TGTGCCAGCAGCTTAACAGGGCTGGGGGCCAACGTCCTGACTTTC. This gives the protein CASSLTGLGANVLTF.